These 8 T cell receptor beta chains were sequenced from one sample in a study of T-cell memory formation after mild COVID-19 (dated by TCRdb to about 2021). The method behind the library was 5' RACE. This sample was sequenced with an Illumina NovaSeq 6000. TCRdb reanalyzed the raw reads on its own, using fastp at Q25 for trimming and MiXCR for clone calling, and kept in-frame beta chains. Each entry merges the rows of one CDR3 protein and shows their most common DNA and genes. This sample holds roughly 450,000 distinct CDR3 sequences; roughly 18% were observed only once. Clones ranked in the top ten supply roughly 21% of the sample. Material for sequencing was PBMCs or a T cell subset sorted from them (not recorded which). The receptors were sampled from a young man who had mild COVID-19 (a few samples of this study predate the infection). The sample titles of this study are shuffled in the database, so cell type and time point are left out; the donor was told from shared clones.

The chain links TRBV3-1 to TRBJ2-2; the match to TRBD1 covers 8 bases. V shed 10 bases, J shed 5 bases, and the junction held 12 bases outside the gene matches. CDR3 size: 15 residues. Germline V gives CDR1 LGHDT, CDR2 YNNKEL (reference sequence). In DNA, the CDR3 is TGTGCCACCTCGTCCAGACAGGGGAGGACCGGGGAGCTGTTTTTT. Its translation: CATSSRQGRTGELFF.

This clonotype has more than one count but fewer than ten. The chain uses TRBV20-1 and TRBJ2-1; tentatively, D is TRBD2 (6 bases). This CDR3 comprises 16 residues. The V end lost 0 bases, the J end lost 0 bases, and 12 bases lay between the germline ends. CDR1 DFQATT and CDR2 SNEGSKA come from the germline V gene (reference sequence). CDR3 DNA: TGCAGTGCTAGAGAGCTCGCGGGGAGCTCCTACAATGAGCAGTTCTTC. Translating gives CSARELAGSSYNEQFF.

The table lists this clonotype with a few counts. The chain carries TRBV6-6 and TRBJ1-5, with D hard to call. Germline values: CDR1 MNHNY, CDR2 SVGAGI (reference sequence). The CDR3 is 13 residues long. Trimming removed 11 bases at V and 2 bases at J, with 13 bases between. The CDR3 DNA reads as TGTGCCGGCCGCCGATTTGGCAATCAGCCCCAGCATTTT. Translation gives CAGRRFGNQPQHF.

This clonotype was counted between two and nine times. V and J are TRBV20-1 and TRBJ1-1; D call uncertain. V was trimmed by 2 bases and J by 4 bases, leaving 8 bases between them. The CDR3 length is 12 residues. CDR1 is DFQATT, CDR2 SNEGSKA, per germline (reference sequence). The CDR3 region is CSARQAGTEAFF. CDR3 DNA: TGCAGTGCTAGACAGGCGGGCACTGAAGCTTTCTTT.

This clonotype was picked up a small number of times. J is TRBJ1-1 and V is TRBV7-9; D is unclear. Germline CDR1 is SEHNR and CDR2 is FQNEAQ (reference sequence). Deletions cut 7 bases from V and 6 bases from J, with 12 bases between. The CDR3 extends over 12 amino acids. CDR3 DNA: TGTGCCAGCACCCACGAGCCGTCTGAAGCTTTCTTT. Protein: CASTHEPSEAFF. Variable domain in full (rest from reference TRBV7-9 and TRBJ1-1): DTGVSQNPRHKITKRGQNVTFRCDPISEHNRLYWYRQTLGQGPEFLTYFQNEAQLEKSRLLSDRFSAERPKGSFSTLEIQRTEQGDSAMYLCASTHEPSEAFFGQGTRLTVV.

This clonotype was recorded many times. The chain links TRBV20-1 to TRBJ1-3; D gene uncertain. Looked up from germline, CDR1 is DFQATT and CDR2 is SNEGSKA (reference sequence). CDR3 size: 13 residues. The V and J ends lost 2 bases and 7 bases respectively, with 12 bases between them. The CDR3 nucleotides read TGCAGTGCTAGATTTGGCAGTATTAACACCATATATTTT. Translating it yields CSARFGSINTIYF.

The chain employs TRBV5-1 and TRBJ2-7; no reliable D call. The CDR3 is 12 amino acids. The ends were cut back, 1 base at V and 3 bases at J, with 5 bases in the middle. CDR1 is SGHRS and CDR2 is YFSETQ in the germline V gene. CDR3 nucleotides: TGCGCCAGCAGCTTGAAGGGCTACGAGCAGTACGTC. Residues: CASSLKGYEQYV.

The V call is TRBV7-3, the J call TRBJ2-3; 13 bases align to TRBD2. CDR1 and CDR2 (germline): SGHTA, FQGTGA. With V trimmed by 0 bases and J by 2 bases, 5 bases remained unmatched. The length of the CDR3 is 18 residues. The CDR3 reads CASSLTLGLAGATDTQYF. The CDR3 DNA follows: TGTGCCAGCAGCTTAACGCTAGGACTAGCGGGGGCCACAGATACGCAGTATTTT.